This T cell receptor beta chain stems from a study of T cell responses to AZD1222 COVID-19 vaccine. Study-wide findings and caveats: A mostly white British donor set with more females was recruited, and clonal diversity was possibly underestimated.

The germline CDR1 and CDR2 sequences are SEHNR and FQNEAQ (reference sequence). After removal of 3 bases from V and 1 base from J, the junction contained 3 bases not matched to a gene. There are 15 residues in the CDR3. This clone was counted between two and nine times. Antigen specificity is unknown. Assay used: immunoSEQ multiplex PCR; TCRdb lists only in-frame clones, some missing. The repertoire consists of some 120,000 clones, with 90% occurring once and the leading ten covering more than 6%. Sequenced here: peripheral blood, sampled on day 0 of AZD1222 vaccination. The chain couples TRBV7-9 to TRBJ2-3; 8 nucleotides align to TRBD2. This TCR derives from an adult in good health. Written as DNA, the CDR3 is TGTGCCAGCAGCTTTCCGACTAGCGGCACAGATACGCAGTATTTT. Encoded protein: CASSFPTSGTDTQYF.